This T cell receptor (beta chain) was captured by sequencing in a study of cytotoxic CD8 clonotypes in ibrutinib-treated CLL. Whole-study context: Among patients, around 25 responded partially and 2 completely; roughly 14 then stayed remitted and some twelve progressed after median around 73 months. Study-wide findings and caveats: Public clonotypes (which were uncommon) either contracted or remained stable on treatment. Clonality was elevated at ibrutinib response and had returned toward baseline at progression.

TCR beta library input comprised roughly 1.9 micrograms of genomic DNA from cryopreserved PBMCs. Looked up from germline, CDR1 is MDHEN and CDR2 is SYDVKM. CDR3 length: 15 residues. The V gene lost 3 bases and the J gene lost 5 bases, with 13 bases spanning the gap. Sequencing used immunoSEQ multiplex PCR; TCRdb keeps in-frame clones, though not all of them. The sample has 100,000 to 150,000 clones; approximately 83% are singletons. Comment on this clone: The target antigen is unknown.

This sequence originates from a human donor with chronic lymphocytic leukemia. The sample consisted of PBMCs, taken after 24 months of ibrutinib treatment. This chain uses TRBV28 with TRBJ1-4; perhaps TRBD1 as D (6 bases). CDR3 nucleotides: TGTGCCAGCAGTTTGAGAGGGGGAGGGAATGAAAAACTGTTTTTT. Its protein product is CASSLRGGGNEKLFF.